This TCR beta chain was profiled in a study of T-cell memory formation after mild COVID-19. The wider study: The study found TCR clusters largely donor specific. Study outcomes and limitations: Later expanders leaned toward CD4+, whereas clones contracting from day 15 to 85 were balanced CD4/CD8.

Regarding this clonotype: As yet, its antigen is unknown.

CDR3 length: 16 residues. Between the trimmed V and J ends, which lost 2 bases and 0 bases, there was a span of 14 bases. From the 5' RACE reads, TCRdb called clonotypes with MiXCR, one entry per CDR3 protein. The table includes under 300,000 distinct CDR3 sequences, 7% to 10% detected once. This rearrangement joins TRBV12-3 or TRBV12-4 to TRBJ2-7; no firm D call. The clonotype originates from a young man who had mild COVID-19 (a few samples of this study predate the infection). Cell type and time point are not known. What was sequenced was PBMCs or a T cell subset sorted from them (not recorded which). The CDR3 bases are TGTGCCAGCAGTTTAAGCTCCCTTCCCCTCTCCTACGAGCAGTACTTC. As protein: CASSLSSLPLSYEQYF.